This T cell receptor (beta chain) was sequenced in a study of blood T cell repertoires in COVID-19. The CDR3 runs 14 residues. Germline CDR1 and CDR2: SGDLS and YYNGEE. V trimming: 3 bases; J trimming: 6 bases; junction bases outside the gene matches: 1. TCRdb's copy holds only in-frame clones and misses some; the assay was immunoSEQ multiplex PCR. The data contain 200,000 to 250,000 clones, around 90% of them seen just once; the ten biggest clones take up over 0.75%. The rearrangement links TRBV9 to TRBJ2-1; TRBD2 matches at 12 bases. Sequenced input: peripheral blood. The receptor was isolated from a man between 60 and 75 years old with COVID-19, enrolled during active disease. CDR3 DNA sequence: TGTGCCAGCAGCGGACTAGCGGGGGCCAATGAGCAGTTCTTC. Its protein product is CASSGLAGANEQFF. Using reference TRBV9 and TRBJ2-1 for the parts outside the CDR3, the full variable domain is DSGVTQTPKHLITATGQRVTLRCSPRSGDLSVYWYQQSLDQGLQFLIQYYNGEERAKGNILERFSAQQFPDLHSELNLSSLELGDSALYFCASSGLAGANEQFFGPGTRLTVL.